This TCR beta chain derives from a study of blood T cells in healthy people across ages. Study-level background: Template switching recovered approximately one barcoded beta molecule for every two T cells.

Trimming removed 6 bases from V and 0 bases from J; junction bases left unmatched: 5. The CDR3 sequence is 14 residues long. The germline V gene has CDR1 DFQATT and CDR2 SNEGSKA (reference sequence). Points on this clonotype: Antigen unknown. With a much larger clone just one base away, this may be a read error.

The authors ran a second PCR of 7 to 11 cycles using a sample-barcoded 5' primer and a J-beta primer mix. TCRdb fed the 5' RACE reads into MiXCR, producing one record per CDR3 protein. This table has about 640,000 distinct CDR3 sequences, 58% appearing once. Overall study results and limits: Donors of long life had a larger count of naive CD4+ cells and greater diversity than aged donors. For the donors, CMV status was unknown and possibly confounded expanded clonotype changes. Older age coincided with a roughly linear decline in TCR beta diversity per million T cells.

The source material was blood. The TCR sequence derives from a man between 60 and 75 years old in good health. The chain links TRBV20-1 to TRBJ2-1, with 7 bases that match TRBD2. In DNA form, the CDR3 reads TGCAGTGCAATCGGGGGGAGCTCCTACAATGAGCAGTTCTTC. It encodes CSAIGGSSYNEQFF.